The entry below gives a single T cell receptor (beta chain) sequence along with its context. A read error may be the cause here, since a much bigger clone is one base away. In germline, CDR1 is MNHEY, CDR2 SMNVEV (reference sequence). This CDR3 comprises 14 residues. The data originate from a study of molecular identifiers for immune sequencing clone quantification. Looking at the study overall: Four portions were sequenced after RNA from about 20,000 or 100,000 naive CD8 cells was split five ways in replicates.

TCRdb recomputed calls from the PCR reads with MiXCR, one row per CDR3 protein. This table holds 8,000 to 13,000 distinct CDR3 sequences, 15% to 20% found once. The specimen was naive CD8+ T cells from blood, with Jurkat cell RNA spiked in. Subset here: FACS-sorted CD8+CD4-CCR7+CD45RA+ naive T cells. The source is a human donor in good health. Some libraries in this study had Jurkat cell RNA spiked in. This sequence joins TRBV27 and TRBJ1-5, with D uncertain. The CDR3: CARSLHPSNQPQHF. Here the CDR3 DNA reads TGTGCCCGCAGTTTACACCCCTCAAATCAGCCCCAGCATTTT.